This is a list of T cell receptor beta chains from one sample in a study of T-cell memory formation after mild COVID-19. TCRdb passed the 5' RACE reads through MiXCR, listing each CDR3 protein once. The profile shows 450,000 or so distinct CDR3 sequences, roughly 25% of them singletons. Sequencing used PBMCs or a T cell subset sorted from them (not recorded which). The source of these receptors is an adult woman who had mild COVID-19 (a few samples of this study predate the infection). Cell type and time point are not known. Both conserved end residues are part of each CDR3. A D gene is named only where the DNA matches it firmly. Size is stated for part of the rows, as once, few or many counts, or as a class when the clone is expanded.

cdr3_nt	cdr3_aa	d_call	clone_size	v_call	j_call
TGTGCCACCAGTGATTTTGATGAGCAGTTCTTC	CATSDFDEQFF	-	few	TRBV24-1	TRBJ2-1
TGTGCCAGCACAGGGACGATAAACTATGGCTACACCTTC	CASTGTINYGYTF	-	-	TRBV12-3/TRBV12-4	TRBJ1-2
TGCGCCAGCAGCCGGGGCCGGACGGGACAGAAAGAGACCCAGTACTTC	CASSRGRTGQKETQYF	TRBD1	-	TRBV4-1	TRBJ2-5
TGTGCCAGCAGCTTCAGGATACTACTAGGAACAGCGCAGTATTTT	CASSFRILLGTAQYF	-	-	TRBV7-8	TRBJ2-3
TGTGCCAGCAGATATAACACCGGGGAGCTGTTTTTT	CASRYNTGELFF	-	few	TRBV6-5	TRBJ2-2
TGTGCCAGCAATGAGGGGTTACAAGAGACCCAGTACTTC	CASNEGLQETQYF	-	-	TRBV18	TRBJ2-5
TGTGCCAGCAGCTTAGTTGTCCCGCGGGAGGGATGGTACAATGAGCAGTTCTTC	CASSLVVPREGWYNEQFF	TRBD2	-	TRBV11-2	TRBJ2-1
TGTGCCAGCAGCCAAGAATCGTGGAGAAGTAGAAAACTGTTTTTT	CASSQESWRSRKLFF	-	-	TRBV3-1	TRBJ1-4
TGTGCCAGCAGCCGGGACAGGAATTCGGGGGAGCAGTACTTC	CASSRDRNSGEQYF	TRBD1	few	TRBV6-5	TRBJ2-7
TGTGCCAGCAGCTTAGGATCTGAGCTTACTGAAGCTTTCTTT	CASSLGSELTEAFF	-	-	TRBV7-8	TRBJ1-1